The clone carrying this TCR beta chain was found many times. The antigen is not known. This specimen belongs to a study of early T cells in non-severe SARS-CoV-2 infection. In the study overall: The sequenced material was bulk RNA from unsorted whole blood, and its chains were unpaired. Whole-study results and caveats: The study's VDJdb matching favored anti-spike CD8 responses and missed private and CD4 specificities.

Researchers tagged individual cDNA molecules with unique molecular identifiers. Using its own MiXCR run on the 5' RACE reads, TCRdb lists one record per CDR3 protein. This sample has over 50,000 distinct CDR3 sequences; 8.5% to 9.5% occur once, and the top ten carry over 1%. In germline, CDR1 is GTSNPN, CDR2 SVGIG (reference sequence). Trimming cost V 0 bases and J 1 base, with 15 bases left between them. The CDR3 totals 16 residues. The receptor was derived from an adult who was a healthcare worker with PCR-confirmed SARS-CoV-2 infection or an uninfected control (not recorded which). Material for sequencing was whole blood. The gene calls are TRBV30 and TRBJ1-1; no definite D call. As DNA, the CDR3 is TGTGCCTGGAGTGTACCCGACCTGAGGCGGAACACTGAAGCTTTCTTT. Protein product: CAWSVPDLRRNTEAFF.